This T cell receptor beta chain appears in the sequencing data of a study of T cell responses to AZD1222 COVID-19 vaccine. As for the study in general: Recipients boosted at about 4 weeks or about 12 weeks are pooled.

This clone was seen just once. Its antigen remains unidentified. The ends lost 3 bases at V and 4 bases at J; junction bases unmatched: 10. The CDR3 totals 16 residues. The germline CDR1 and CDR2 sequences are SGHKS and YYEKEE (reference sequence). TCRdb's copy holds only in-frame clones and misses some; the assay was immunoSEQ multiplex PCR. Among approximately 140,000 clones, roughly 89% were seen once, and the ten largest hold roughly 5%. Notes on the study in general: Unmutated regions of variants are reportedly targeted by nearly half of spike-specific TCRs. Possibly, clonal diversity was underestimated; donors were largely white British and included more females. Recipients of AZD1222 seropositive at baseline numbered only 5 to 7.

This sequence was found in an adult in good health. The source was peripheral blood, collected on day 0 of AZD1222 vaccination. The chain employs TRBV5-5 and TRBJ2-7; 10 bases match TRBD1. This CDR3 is CASSWGSGTGEYEQYF. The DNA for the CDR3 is TGTGCCAGCAGCTGGGGTTCCGGGACAGGGGAATACGAGCAGTACTTC.